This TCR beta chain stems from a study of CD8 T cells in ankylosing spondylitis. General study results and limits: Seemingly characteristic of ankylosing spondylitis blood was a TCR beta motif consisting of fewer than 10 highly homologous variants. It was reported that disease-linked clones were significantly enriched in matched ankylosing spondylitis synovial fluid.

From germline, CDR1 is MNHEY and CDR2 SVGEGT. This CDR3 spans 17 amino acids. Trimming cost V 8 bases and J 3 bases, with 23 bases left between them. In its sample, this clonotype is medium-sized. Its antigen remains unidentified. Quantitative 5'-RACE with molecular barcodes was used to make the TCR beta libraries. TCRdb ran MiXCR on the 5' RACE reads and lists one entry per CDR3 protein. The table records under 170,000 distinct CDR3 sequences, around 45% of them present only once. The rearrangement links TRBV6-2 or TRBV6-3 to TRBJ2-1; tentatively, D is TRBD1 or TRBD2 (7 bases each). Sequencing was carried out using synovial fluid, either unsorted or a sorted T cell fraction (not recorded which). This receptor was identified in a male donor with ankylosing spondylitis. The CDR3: CASWDSPLTGGYNEQFF. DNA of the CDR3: TGTGCCAGCTGGGACAGTCCGCTCACGGGGGGCTACAATGAGCAGTTCTTC.